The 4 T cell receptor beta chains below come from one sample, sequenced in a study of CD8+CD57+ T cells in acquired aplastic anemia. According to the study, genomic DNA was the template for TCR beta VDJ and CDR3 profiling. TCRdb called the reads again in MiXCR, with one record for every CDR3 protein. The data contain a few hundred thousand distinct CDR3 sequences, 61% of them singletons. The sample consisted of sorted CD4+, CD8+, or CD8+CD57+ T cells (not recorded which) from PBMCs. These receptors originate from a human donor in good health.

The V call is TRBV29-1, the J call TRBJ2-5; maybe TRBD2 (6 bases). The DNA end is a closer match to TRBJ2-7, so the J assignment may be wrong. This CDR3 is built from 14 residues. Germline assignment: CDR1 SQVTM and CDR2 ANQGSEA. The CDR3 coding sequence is TGCAGCGTATGGGAGGAGGGGCGTTCCTACGAGCAGTACTTC. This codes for CSVWEEGRSYEQYF.

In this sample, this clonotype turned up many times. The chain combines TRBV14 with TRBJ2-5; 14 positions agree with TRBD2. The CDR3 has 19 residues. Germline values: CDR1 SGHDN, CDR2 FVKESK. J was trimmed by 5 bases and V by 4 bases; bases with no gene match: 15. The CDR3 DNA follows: TGTGCCAGCAGCCGCTACGGGACTAGCGGGAGTCCTCTGGTGGAGACCCAGTACTTC. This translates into CASSRYGTSGSPLVETQYF.

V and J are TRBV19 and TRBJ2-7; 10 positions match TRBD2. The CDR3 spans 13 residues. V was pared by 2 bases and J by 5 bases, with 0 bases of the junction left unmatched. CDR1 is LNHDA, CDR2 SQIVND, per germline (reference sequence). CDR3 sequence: CASSILAGDEQYF. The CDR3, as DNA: TGTGCCAGTAGTATACTAGCGGGAGACGAGCAGTACTTC.

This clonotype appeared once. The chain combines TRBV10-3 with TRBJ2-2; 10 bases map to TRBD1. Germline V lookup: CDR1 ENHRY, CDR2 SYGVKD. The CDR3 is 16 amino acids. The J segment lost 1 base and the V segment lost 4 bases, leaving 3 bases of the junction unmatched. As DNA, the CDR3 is TGTGCCATCAGTGCGGGACAGGGGAGGAACACCGGGGAGCTGTTTTTT. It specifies CAISAGQGRNTGELFF.